This T cell receptor beta chain is from a study of cytomegalovirus exposure and HLA in healthy donors. Study-level findings and limits: In a later analysis, V- and J-gene trimming of beta chains associated with a DCLRE1C missense variant, replicated independently.

In the PCR, 60 Vbeta and 13 Jbeta primers were used. Produced via immunoSEQ multiplex PCR; TCRdb's table is partial and in-frame only. In the table there are more than 110,000 clones, 75% of which are singletons. Germline V gene sequence: CDR1 LNHNV, CDR2 YYDKDF (reference sequence). Unmatched junction bases numbered 7, after V lost 3 bases and J lost 0 bases. The CDR3 sequence is 16 residues long. With respect to this clone: Antigen specificity is unknown.

This receptor was taken from a man younger than 45 in good health and CMV-seronegative. The chain combines TRBV15 with TRBJ1-1, with 7 bases lining up with TRBD1. Sequenced sample: PBMCs. CDR3 sequence (DNA): TGTGCCACCAGCAGGGAACCAGGGGGGATGAACACTGAAGCTTTCTTT. Translating it yields CATSREPGGMNTEAFF.